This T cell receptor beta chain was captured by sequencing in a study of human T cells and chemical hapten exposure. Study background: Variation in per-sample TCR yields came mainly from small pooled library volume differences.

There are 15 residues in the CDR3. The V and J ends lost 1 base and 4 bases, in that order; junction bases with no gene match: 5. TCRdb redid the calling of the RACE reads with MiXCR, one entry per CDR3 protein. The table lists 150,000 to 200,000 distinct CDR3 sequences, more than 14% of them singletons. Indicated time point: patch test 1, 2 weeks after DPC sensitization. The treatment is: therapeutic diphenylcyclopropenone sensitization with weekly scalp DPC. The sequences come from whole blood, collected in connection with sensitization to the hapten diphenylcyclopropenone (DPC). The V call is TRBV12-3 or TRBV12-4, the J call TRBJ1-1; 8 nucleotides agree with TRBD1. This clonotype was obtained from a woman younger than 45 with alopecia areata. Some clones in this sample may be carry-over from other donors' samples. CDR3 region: CASSLDGQGGTEAFF. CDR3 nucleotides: TGTGCCAGCAGTTTAGATGGACAGGGCGGCACTGAAGCTTTCTTT.